A selection of T cell receptor beta chains follows, all from one sample in a study of blood T cell repertoires in COVID-19. The protocol was immunoSEQ multiplex PCR, while the TCRdb copy is restricted to in-frame clones and leaves out a portion. The data hold 200,000 to 300,000 clones, with around 87% observed a single time. The specimen sequenced was peripheral blood. The source is a woman between 65 and 79 years old with active or convalescent COVID-19. CDR3s include the opening cysteine and the closing phenylalanine or tryptophan. D genes are given only for firm matches. Size is stated for part of the rows, as once, few or many counts, or as a class when the clone is expanded.

d_gene	v_gene	abundance	j_gene	CDR3aa	CDR3nt
NA	TRBV3-1/TRBV3-2	NA	TRBJ1-2	CASSQDGGYGYTF	TGTGCCAGCAGCCAAGATGGAGGCTATGGCTACACCTTC
NA	TRBV24-1	NA	TRBJ2-5	CATSAPVPETQYF	TGTGCCACCAGTGCACCGGTCCCAGAGACCCAGTACTTC
TRBD1	TRBV27	NA	TRBJ1-5	CASRWAGGDQPQHF	TGTGCCAGCCGGTGGGCAGGGGGCGATCAGCCCCAGCATTTT
NA	TRBV7-9	NA	TRBJ1-2	CASSAGPTAGYTF	TGTGCCAGCAGCGCCGGGCCGACAGCGGGCTACACCTTC
NA	TRBV6-5	NA	TRBJ1-1	CASSYSRNTEAFF	TGTGCCAGCAGTTACTCGCGGAACACTGAAGCTTTCTTT
NA	TRBV5-1	NA	TRBJ2-3	CASSSLTGGTDTQYF	TGCGCCAGCAGCTCCCTCACGGGGGGCACAGATACGCAGTATTTT
TRBD1	TRBV7-2	NA	TRBJ1-2	CASSLVGQGSGYTF	TGTGCCAGCAGCTTAGTGGGACAGGGAAGCGGCTACACCTTC
NA	TRBV19	NA	TRBJ1-5	CASSQTGGGGQPQHF	TGTGCCAGTAGCCAAACCGGTGGGGGCGGGCAGCCCCAGCATTTT
TRBD1	TRBV4-3	NA	TRBJ1-1	CASSQVGTGGTTEAFF	TGCGCCAGCAGCCAAGTCGGGACAGGTGGAACCACTGAAGCTTTCTTT
NA	TRBV19	once	TRBJ2-5	CASSIFNRVQETQYF	TGTGCCAGTAGTATTTTCAACAGGGTCCAAGAGACCCAGTACTTC